This T cell receptor (beta chain) was retrieved from a study of Graves' ophthalmopathy and Graves' hyperthyroidism. RNA transcripts served as template for amplifying TCR beta CDR3 sequences. Second-round multiplex PCR followed a first-round RT-PCR using HTBI primers. MiXCR, run by TCRdb on the multiplex PCR reads, gives a single entry per CDR3 protein. The sample has 200,000 to 300,000 distinct CDR3 sequences, roughly 50% seen once. Germline assignment: CDR1 MGHDK and CDR2 SYGVNS. This CDR3 region has 18 residues. J gave up 4 bases and V 0 bases, and 4 bases lay outside the gene matches. Sequences were obtained from peripheral blood. V and J are TRBV25-1 and TRBJ2-2, with 14 bases that match TRBD2. The origin of this receptor is an adult man with Graves' ophthalmopathy. The CDR3 loop is CASSEYPGLAGVTGELFF. The CDR3 DNA sequence: TGTGCCAGCAGTGAATATCCGGGACTAGCGGGAGTCACCGGGGAGCTGTTTTTT.